The 11 T cell receptor beta chains below were found in one sample sequenced in a study of CD8 T cells in Susac syndrome. Random-hexamer reverse transcription was applied to roughly 0.5 to 1 ug RNA. TCRdb recomputed calls from the immunoSEQ multiplex PCR reads with MiXCR, one row per CDR3 protein. The sample lists approximately 230,000 distinct CDR3 sequences; around 93% were seen once. Source material: CD4+ T cells from PBMCs. The receptors stem from a human donor with multiple sclerosis.

This rearrangement joins TRBV9 to TRBJ2-3; 9 nucleotides agree with TRBD2. CDR3 length: 17 residues. The trim removed 0 bases at V and 7 bases at J, leaving 12 bases unmatched. In germline, CDR1 is SGDLS, CDR2 YYNGEE. CDR3 DNA sequence: TGTGCCAGCAGCGTAGATCCCCTAGCGGGGCTCCTCTATACGCAGTATTTT. Residues: CASSVDPLAGLLYTQYF.

The V gene is TRBV2, the J gene TRBJ2-4, with 9 bases aligning to TRBD1. This CDR3 is 18 amino acids long. From germline, CDR1 is SNHLY and CDR2 FYNNEI. Losses at the gene ends were 6 bases for V and 0 bases for J; bases not matched to a gene: 12. This CDR3 reads CASSRRTGGTLAKNIQYF. CDR3 nucleotides: TGTGCCAGCAGCAGGAGAACAGGGGGCACCCTAGCCAAAAACATTCAGTACTTC. The complete variable domain, with remaining parts taken from reference TRBV2 and TRBJ2-4, reads EPEVTQTPSHQVTQMGQEVILRCVPISNHLYFYWYRQILGQKVEFLVSFYNNEISEKSEIFDDQFSVERPDGSNFTLKIRSTKLEDSAMYFCASSRRTGGTLAKNIQYFGAGTRLSVL.

This chain joins TRBV5-6 and TRBJ2-2; 10 nucleotides match TRBD2. The germline V gene encodes CDR1 SGHDT and CDR2 YYEEEE. The CDR3 covers 14 residues. V gave up 3 bases and J gave up 4 bases; unmatched junction bases: 0. CDR3 bases: TGTGCCAGCAGCTGGACTAGCGGCACCGGGGAGCTGTTTTTT. Its protein is CASSWTSGTGELFF.

The chain couples TRBV24-1 to TRBJ2-5; no clear D gene. The V end was cut by 8 bases, the J end by 3 bases, with 12 bases between. The CDR3 has 13 residues. Germline CDR1 KGHDR, CDR2 SFDVKD. CDR3 nucleotide sequence: TGTGCCACCACCGGCGGCGGTGAAGAGACCCAGTACTTC. Protein product: CATTGGGEETQYF.

The chain employs TRBV20-1 and TRBJ1-2; weak D call: TRBD1 (6 bases). Trimming took 0 bases from V and 4 from J, leaving 15 bases between them. The CDR3 sequence is 15 residues long. Per germline, CDR1 DFQATT and CDR2 SNEGSKA (reference sequence). CDR3 residues: CSARDGTGAPYGYTF. The CDR3 DNA sequence: TGCAGTGCTAGAGATGGGACGGGGGCCCCCTATGGCTACACCTTC.

The chain couples TRBV9 to TRBJ2-5, with 12 bases identical to TRBD2. This CDR3 spans 14 amino acids. Germline V CDR1 and CDR2: SGDLS, YYNGEE. V lost 3 bases to trimming and J lost 7 bases; unmatched junction nucleotides: 4. The CDR3 sequence is CASSGLAGGTTQYF. Written as DNA, the CDR3 is TGTGCCAGCAGCGGCCTAGCGGGGGGGACGACCCAGTACTTC.

V is TRBV2 and J is TRBJ1-3; no reliable D call. This CDR3 region has 14 residues. From germline, CDR1 is SNHLY and CDR2 FYNNEI. Trimming pared 6 bases from V and 0 bases from J, leaving 9 bases between. The CDR3, as DNA: TGTGCCAGCAGACGTCTCGGCTCTGGAAACACCATATATTTT. This translates into CASRRLGSGNTIYF.

V and J are TRBV6-1 and TRBJ1-5, with 7 bases fitting TRBD1. V trimming: 6 bases; J trimming: 1 base; junction bases outside the gene matches: 3. This CDR3 is built from 14 residues. Per germline, CDR1 MNHNS and CDR2 SASEGT. The DNA for the CDR3 is TGTGCCAGCAGATCACAGGGGAGCAATCAGCCCCAGCATTTT. Protein sequence: CASRSQGSNQPQHF.

The CDR3 DNA follows: TGTGCCAGCAGTCTACAGGGGGCGGGGGAAAAACTGTTTTTT. Translating it yields CASSLQGAGEKLFF. The J gene is TRBJ1-4, the V gene TRBV28; 9 positions agree with TRBD1. Trimming took 5 bases from V and 8 from J; bases not matched to a gene: 6. Germline CDR1 and CDR2: MDHEN and SYDVKM. The CDR3 contains 14 residues.

This clonotype was observed once. The rearrangement joins TRBV15 to TRBJ2-4, with D tentatively TRBD2 (5 bases). The CDR3 runs to 15 residues. The V gene's germline CDR1 is LNHNV and CDR2 YYDKDF (reference sequence). Trimming pared 0 bases from V and 7 bases from J, leaving 13 bases between. CDR3 sequence (DNA): TGTGCCACCAGCAGAGACCCCGCGGGCCACAACATTCAGTACTTC. It is translated as CATSRDPAGHNIQYF. The full variable domain, completed using reference TRBV15 and TRBJ2-4, is DAMVIQNPRYQVTQFGKPVTLSCSQTLNHNVMYWYQQKSSQAPKLLFHYYDKDFNNEADTPDNFQSRRPNTSFCFLDIRSPGLGDTAMYLCATSRDPAGHNIQYFGAGTRLSVL.

The V gene is TRBV4-1, the J gene TRBJ1-5; D remains ambiguous. The germline gives CDR1 MGHRA, CDR2 YSYEKL. Trimming pared 1 base from V and 1 base from J, leaving 5 bases between. The CDR3 has 14 residues. In DNA, the CDR3 is TGCGCCAGCAGCCAAGTCGGGAGCAATCAGCCCCAGCATTTT. The encoded protein is CASSQVGSNQPQHF.